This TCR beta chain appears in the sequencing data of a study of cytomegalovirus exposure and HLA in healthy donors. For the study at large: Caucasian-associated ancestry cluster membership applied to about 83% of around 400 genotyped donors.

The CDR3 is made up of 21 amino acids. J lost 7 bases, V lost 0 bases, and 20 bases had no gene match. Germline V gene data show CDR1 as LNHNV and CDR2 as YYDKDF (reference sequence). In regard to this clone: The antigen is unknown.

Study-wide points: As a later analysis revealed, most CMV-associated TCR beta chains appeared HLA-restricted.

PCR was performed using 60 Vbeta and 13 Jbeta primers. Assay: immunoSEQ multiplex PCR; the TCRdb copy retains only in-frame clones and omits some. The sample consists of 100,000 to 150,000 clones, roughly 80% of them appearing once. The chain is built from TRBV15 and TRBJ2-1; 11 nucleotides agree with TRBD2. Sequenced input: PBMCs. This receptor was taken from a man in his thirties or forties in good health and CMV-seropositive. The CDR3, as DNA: TGTGCCACCAGCAGAGATAACGTGTTCAGTTTGGGACTAGCGGAACATAATGAGCAGTTCTTC. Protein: CATSRDNVFSLGLAEHNEQFF. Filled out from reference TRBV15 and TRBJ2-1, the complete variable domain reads DAMVIQNPRYQVTQFGKPVTLSCSQTLNHNVMYWYQQKSSQAPKLLFHYYDKDFNNEADTPDNFQSRRPNTSFCFLDIRSPGLGDTAMYLCATSRDNVFSLGLAEHNEQFFGPGTRLTVL.